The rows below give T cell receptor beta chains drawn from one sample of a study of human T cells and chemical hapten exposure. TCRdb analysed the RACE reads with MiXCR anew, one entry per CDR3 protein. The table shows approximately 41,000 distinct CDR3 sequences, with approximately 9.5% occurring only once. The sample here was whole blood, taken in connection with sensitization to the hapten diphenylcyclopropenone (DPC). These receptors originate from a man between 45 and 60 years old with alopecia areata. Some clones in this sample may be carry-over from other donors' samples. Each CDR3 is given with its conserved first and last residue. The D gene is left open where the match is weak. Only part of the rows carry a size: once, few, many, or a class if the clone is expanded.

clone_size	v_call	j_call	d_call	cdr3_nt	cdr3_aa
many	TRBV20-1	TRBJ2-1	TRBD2	TGCAGTGCTAGAGTGAATAGCGGGAGTTACAATGAGCAGTTCTTC	CSARVNSGSYNEQFF
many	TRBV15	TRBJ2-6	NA	TGTGCCACCAGCAGAGGCAGGTTCTCTGGGGCCAACGTCCTGACTTTC	CATSRGRFSGANVLTF
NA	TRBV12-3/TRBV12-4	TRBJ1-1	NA	TGTGCCAGCAGTTACGGGGGGGGTGGCACTGAAGCTTTCTTT	CASSYGGGGTEAFF
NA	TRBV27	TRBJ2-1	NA	TGTGCCAGCAGTTTAGGGCCAGGCATAGGGATTCGGAATGAGCAGTTCTTC	CASSLGPGIGIRNEQFF
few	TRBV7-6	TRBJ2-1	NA	TGTGCCAGCAGCCCCGAGAGGTCCAGGCATGAGCAGTTCTTC	CASSPERSRHEQFF
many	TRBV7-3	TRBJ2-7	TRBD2	TGTGCCAGCAGCCCAACACTAGCGGGAGGGCCGGGCGAGCAGTACTTC	CASSPTLAGGPGEQYF
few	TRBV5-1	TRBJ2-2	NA	TGCGCCAGCAGTCCCGGGGCGAACACCGGGGAGCTGTTTTTT	CASSPGANTGELFF
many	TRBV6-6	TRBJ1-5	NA	TGTGCCAGCAGTTACTCGCGGGAACACAATCAGCCCCAGCATTTT	CASSYSREHNQPQHF
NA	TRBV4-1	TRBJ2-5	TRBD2	TGCGCCAGCAGCTCCGGACTAGCGGCTAGGGCCCAGTACTTC	CASSSGLAARAQYF
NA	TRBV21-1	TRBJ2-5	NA	TGTGCCAGCAGCAGCCGACAGGGAGCGGAGACCCAGTACTTC	CASSSRQGAETQYF
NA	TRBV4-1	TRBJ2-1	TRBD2	TGCGCCAGCAGCCGCGGGACTAGCGGGATCGACTACAATGAGCAGTTCTTC	CASSRGTSGIDYNEQFF
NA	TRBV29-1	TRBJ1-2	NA	TGCAGCGTTGAATCCAGAAAAGGCAACTATGGCTACACCTTC	CSVESRKGNYGYTF
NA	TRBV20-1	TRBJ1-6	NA	TGCAGTGCTAGACGTCCCGGGACGGAGAATTCACCCCTCCACTTT	CSARRPGTENSPLHF
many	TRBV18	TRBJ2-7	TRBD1	TGTGCCAGCTCACCAGGGACAGGGGTACGCGAGCAGTACTTC	CASSPGTGVREQYF
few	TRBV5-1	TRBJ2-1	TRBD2	TGCGCCAGCAGCTTGGGGACTAGCGGGAGAGTCGCCTACAATGAGCAGTTCTTC	CASSLGTSGRVAYNEQFF
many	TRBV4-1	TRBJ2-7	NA	TGCGCCAGCAGCCAAGTGGGGGGACAGTCCTACGAGCAGTACTTC	CASSQVGGQSYEQYF
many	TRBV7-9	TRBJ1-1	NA	TGTGCCAGCACCCAGAGGCAGGGACTCTCCCAAGCTTTCTTT	CASTQRQGLSQAFF
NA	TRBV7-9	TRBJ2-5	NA	TGTGCCAGCAGCTCTCCGGACCAAGGAGAGACCCAGTACTTC	CASSSPDQGETQYF
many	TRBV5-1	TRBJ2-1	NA	TGCGCCAGCAGCCTGGACGCGGACAATGAGCAGTTCTTC	CASSLDADNEQFF
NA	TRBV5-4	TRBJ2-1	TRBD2	TGTGCCAGCAGCTTGAGCGGGGATTACAATGAGCAGTTCTTC	CASSLSGDYNEQFF
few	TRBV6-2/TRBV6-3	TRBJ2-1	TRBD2	TGTGCCAGCAGTTACTCGCTACTAGCGGGAGGGAAGAATGAGCAGTTCTTC	CASSYSLLAGGKNEQFF
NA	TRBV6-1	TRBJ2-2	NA	TGTGCCAGCAGTGAAGCCCGCACCGGGGAGCTGTTTTTT	CASSEARTGELFF
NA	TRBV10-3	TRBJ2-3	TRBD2	TGTGCCATCAAGTCTAGCGGGAGTTCAGATACGCAGTATTTT	CAIKSSGSSDTQYF
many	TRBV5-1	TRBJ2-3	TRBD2	TGCGCCAGCAGCGCCGGGACTAGCGGGAACGCAGATACGCAGTATTTT	CASSAGTSGNADTQYF
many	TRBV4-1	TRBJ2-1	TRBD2	TGCGCCAGCAGCCAAGAGACCGAACTAGCGGGCCTATACAATGAGCAGTTCTTC	CASSQETELAGLYNEQFF